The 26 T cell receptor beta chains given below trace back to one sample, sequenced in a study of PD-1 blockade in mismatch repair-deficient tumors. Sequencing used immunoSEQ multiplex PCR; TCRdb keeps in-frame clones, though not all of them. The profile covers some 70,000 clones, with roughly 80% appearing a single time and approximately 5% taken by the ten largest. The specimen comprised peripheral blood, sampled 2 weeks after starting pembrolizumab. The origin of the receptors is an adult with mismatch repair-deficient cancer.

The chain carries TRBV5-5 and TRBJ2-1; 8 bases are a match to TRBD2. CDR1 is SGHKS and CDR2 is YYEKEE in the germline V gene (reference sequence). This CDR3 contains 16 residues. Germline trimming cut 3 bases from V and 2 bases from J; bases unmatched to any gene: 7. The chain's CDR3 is CASSSLAGSAYNEQFF. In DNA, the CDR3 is TGTGCCAGCAGCTCCTTAGCGGGAAGCGCCTACAATGAGCAGTTCTTC.

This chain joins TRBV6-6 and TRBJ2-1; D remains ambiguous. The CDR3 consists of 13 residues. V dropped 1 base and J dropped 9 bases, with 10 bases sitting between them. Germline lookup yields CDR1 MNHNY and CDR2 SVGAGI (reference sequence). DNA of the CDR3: TGTGCCAGCAGTTACTTGGGTCCTTCTGAGCAGTTCTTC. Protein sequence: CASSYLGPSEQFF.

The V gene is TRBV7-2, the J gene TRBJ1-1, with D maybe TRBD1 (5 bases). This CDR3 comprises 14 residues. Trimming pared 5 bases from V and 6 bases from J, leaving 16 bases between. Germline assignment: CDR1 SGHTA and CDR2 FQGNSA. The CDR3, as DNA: TGTGCCAGCAGCCGGAGACAGTTAAACTCTGAAGCTTTCTTT. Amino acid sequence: CASSRRQLNSEAFF.

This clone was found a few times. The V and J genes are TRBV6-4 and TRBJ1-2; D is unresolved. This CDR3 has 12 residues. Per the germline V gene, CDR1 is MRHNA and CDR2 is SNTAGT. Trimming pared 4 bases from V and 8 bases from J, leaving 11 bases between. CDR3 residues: CASSVGNGGYTF. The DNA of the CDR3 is TGTGCCAGCAGTGTGGGAAATGGGGGCTACACCTTC.

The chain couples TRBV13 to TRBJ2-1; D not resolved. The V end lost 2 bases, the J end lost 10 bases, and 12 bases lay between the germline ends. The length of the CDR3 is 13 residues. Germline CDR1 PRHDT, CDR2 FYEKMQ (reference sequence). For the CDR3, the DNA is TGTGCCAGCAGCTTAAACGGTGAGCGAGAGCAGTTCTTC. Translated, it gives CASSLNGEREQFF.

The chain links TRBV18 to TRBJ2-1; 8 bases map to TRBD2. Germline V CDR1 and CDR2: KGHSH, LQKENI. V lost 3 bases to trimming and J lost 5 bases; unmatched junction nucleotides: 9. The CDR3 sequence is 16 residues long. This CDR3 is CASSPGLGGLHNEQFF. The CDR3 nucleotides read TGTGCCAGCTCACCGGGACTAGGAGGCCTACACAATGAGCAGTTCTTC.

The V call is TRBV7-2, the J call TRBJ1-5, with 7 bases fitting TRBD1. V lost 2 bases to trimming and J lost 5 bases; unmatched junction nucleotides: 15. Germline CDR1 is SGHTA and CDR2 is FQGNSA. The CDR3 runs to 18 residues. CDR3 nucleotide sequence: TGTGCCAGCAGCTTATGGGGCAGGGGGTTCAGCGGTGATCAGCCCCAGCATTTT. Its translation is CASSLWGRGFSGDQPQHF.

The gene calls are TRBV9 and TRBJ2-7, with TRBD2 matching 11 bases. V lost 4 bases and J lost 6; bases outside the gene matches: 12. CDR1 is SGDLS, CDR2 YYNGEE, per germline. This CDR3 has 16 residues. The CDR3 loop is CASSPFSGRGFSEQYF. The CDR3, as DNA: TGTGCCAGCAGCCCCTTTAGCGGGAGGGGCTTTAGCGAGCAGTACTTC.

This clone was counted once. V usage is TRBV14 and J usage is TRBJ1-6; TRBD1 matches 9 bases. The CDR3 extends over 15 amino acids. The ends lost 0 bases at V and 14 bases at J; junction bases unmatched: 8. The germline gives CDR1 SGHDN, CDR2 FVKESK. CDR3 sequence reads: CASSQEFDRGSALHF. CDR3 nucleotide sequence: TGTGCCAGCAGCCAAGAATTCGACAGGGGGTCAGCCCTCCACTTT. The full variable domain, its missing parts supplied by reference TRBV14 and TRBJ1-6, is EAGVTQFPSHSVIEKGQTVTLRCDPISGHDNLYWYRRVMGKEIKFLLHFVKESKQDESGMPNNRFLAERTGGTYSTLKVQPAELEDSGVYFCASSQEFDRGSALHFGNGTRLTVT.

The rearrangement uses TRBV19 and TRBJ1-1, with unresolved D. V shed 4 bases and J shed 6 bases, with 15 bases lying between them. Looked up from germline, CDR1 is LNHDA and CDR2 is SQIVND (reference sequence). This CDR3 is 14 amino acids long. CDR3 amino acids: CASSRPERGAEAFF. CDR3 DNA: TGTGCCAGTAGTAGGCCAGAACGTGGGGCTGAAGCTTTCTTT. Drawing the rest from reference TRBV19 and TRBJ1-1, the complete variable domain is DGGITQSPKYLFRKEGQNVTLSCEQNLNHDAMYWYRQDPGQGLRLIYYSQIVNDFQKGDIAEGYSVSREKKESFPLTVTSAQKNPTAFYLCASSRPERGAEAFFGQGTRLTVV.

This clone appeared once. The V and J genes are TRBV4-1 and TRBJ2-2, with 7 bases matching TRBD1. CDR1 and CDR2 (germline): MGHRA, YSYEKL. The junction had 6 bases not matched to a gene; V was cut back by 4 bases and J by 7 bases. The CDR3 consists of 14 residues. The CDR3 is CASSLDRVVGELFF. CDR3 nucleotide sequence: TGCGCCAGCAGCCTCGACAGGGTTGTCGGGGAGCTGTTTTTT.

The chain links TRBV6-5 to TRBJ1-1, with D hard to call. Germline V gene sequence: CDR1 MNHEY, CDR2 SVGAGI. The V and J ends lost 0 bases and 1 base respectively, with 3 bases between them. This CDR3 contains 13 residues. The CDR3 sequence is CASSYSENTEAFF. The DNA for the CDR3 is TGTGCCAGCAGTTACTCAGAGAACACTGAAGCTTTCTTT.

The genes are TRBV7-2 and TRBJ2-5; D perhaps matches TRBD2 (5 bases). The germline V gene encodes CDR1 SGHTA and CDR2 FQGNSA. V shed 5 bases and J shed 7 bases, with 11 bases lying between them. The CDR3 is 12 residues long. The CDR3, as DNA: TGTGCCAGCAGCGTACTAGTTGGGACCCAGTACTTC. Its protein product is CASSVLVGTQYF.

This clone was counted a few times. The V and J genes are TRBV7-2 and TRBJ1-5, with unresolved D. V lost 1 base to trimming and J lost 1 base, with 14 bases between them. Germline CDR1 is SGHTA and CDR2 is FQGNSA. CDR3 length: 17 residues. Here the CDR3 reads CASSLVHDWMSNQPQHF. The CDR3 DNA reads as TGTGCCAGCAGCTTAGTACATGACTGGATGAGCAATCAGCCCCAGCATTTT.

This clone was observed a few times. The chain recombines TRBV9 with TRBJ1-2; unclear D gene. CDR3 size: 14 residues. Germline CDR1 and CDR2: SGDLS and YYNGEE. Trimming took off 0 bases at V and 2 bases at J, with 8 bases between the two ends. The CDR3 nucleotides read TGTGCCAGCAGCGTAGCTTCCGTAAACTATGGCTACACCTTC. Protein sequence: CASSVASVNYGYTF.

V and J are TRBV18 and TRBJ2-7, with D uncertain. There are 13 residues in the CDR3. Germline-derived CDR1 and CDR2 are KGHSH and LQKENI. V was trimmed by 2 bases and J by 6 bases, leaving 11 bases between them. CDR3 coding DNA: TGTGCCAGCTCACCAGTACAGTCGGCCGAGCAGTACTTC. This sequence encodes CASSPVQSAEQYF.

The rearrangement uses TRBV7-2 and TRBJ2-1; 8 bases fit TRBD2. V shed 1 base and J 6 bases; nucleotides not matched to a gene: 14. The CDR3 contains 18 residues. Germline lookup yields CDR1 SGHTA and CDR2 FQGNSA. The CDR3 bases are TGTGCCAGCAGCTTAGGGGGGGCTTTACGCGGGAGGTTCAATGAGCAGTTCTTC. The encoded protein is CASSLGGALRGRFNEQFF.

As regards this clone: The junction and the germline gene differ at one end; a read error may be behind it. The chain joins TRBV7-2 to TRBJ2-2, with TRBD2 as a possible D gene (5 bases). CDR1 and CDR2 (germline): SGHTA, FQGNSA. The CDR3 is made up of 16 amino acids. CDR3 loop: CASRLVAGNSAGELFF. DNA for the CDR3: TGTGCCAGCAGATTAGTGGCGGGCAACAGCGCCGGGGAGCTGTTTTTT. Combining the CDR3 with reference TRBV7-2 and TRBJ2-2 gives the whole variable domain GAGVSQSPSNKVTEKGKDVELRCDPISGHTALYWYRQSLGQGLEFLIYFQGNSAPDKSGLPSDRFSAERTGGSVSTLTIQRTQQEDSAVYLCASRLVAGNSAGELFFGEGSRLTVL.

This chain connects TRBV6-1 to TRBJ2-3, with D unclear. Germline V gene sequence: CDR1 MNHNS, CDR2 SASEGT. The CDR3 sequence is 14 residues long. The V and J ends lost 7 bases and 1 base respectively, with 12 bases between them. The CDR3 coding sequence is TGTGCCAGCACGGAGCAGGCGGGCACAGATACGCAGTATTTT. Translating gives CASTEQAGTDTQYF.

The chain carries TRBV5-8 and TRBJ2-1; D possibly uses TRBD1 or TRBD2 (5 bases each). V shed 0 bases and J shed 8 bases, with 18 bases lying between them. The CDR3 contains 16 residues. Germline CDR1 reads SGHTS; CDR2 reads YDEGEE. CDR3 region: CASSLDSLGDRDEQFF. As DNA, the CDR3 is TGTGCCAGCAGCTTGGACAGTTTGGGGGATCGCGATGAGCAGTTCTTC.

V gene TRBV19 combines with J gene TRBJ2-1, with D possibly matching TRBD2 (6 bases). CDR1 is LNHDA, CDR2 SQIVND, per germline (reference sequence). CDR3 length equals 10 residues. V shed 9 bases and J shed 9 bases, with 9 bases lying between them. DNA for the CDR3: TGTGCCAGCGTGGGAGGTGAGCAGTTCTTC. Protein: CASVGGEQFF.

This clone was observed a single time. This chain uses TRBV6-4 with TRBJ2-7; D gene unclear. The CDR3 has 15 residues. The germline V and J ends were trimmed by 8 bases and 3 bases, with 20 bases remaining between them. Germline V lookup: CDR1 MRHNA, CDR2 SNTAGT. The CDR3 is CASAYNRRSVYEQYF. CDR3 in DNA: TGTGCCAGCGCCTATAATAGGCGGTCGGTCTACGAGCAGTACTTC.

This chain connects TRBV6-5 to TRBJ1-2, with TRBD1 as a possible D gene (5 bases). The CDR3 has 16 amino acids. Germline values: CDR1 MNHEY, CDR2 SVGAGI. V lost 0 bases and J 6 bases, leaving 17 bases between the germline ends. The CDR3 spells CASSYSKGQGENGYTF. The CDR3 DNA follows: TGTGCCAGCAGTTACTCGAAGGGTCAGGGCGAGAATGGCTACACCTTC.

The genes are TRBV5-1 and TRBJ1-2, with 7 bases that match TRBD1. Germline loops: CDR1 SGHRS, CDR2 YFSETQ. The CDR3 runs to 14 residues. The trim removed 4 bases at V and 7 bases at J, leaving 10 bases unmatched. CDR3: CASSPNGQAGGYTF. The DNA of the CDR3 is TGCGCCAGCAGCCCAAATGGACAGGCGGGTGGCTACACCTTC.

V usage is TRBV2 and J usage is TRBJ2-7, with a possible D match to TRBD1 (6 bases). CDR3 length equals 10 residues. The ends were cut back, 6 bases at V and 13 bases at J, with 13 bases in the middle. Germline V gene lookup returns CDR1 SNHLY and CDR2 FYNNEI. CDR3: CASRTGTPYF. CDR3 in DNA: TGTGCCAGCAGAACCGGGACACCCTACTTC. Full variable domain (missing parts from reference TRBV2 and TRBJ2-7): EPEVTQTPSHQVTQMGQEVILRCVPISNHLYFYWYRQILGQKVEFLVSFYNNEISEKSEIFDDQFSVERPDGSNFTLKIRSTKLEDSAMYFCASRTGTPYFGPGTRLTVT.

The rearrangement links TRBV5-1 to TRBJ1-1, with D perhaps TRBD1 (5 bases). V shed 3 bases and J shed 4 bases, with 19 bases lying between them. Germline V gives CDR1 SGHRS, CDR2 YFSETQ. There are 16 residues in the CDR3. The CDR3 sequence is CASSSKSGTGGTEAFF. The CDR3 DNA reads TGCGCCAGCAGCTCGAAATCCGGGACGGGGGGCACTGAAGCTTTCTTT.